This T cell receptor (beta chain) was identified during a study of T-cell reconstitution after alpha-beta-depleted transplantation in children. Preparing the TCRbeta library involved the use of unique molecular identifiers. TCRdb re-called the PCR reads with MiXCR, one entry per CDR3 protein. The sample carries a few hundred thousand distinct CDR3 sequences, over 25% recorded once. V was clipped by 8 bases and J by 7 bases; unmatched bases: 8. CDR3 size: 14 residues. Germline CDR1 and CDR2: ENHRY and SYGVKD. The rearrangement links TRBV10-3 to TRBJ2-1; 10 nucleotides match TRBD2. Sequencing used PBMCs, obtained before TCRalphabeta/CD19-depleted stem cell transplant. The clonotype originates from a boy in the first two years of life with Wiskott-Aldrich syndrome, due to receive a stem cell transplant. CDR3 bases: TGTGCCATCTCCGGGACTAGCGATTGGAATGAGCAGTTCTTC. This codes for CAISGTSDWNEQFF.